Listed below are T cell receptor beta chains from one sample, sequenced in a study of T cell changes during pregnancy in multiple sclerosis. Measured with immunoSEQ multiplex PCR; TCRdb has only the in-frame clones, and not every one. The sample comprises about 40,000 clones, roughly nine tenths of which are singletons, and approximately 1% rests with the top ten. Sample: CD4+ T cells from peripheral blood mononuclear cells, taken after pregnancy. All receptors come from a female donor with multiple sclerosis, enrolled in a pregnancy study. Each CDR3 is given with its conserved first and last residue. Each record gives: clone size, J gene, V gene, D gene, CDR3 protein, CDR3 DNA. D genes are given only for firm matches. A row's size may be missing; if present it is once, few, many or a size class.

.,TRBJ2-3,TRBV21-1,.,CASSARGREGTDTQYF,TGTGCCAGCAGCGCCCGCGGGCGGGAGGGCACAGATACGCAGTATTTT
once,TRBJ2-5,TRBV12-2,.,CASRHRQRETQYF,TGTGCAAGTCGCCACCGGCAGCGAGAGACCCAGTACTTC
.,TRBJ2-3,TRBV4-2,.,CASSHSLSTDTQYF,TGTGCCAGCAGTCACTCTCTTAGCACAGATACGCAGTATTTT
.,TRBJ2-6,TRBV4-2,.,CASSQVRAGANVLTF,TGTGCCAGCAGCCAAGTCCGAGCTGGGGCCAACGTCCTGACTTTC
.,TRBJ2-7,TRBV19,TRBD1,CASSIDRGGYEQYF,TGTGCCAGTAGTATCGACAGGGGTGGGTACGAGCAGTACTTC
.,TRBJ2-3,TRBV10-2,.,CASRTTSTDTQYF,TGCGCCAGCAGGACTACCAGCACAGATACGCAGTATTTT
medium-sized,TRBJ1-2,TRBV7-2,.,CASSFINYGYTF,TGTGCCAGCAGCTTCATTAACTATGGCTACACCTTC
.,TRBJ2-3,TRBV7-9,TRBD1,CASSLGQGRKDTQYF,TGTGCCAGCAGTCTAGGACAGGGGAGAAAAGATACGCAGTATTTT
.,TRBJ2-1,TRBV5-1,TRBD2,CASSSGTSGTNEQFF,TGCGCCAGCAGCTCCGGGACTAGCGGAACCAATGAGCAGTTCTTC
.,TRBJ2-7,TRBV4-1,.,CASSQVGTHYEQYF,TGCGCCAGCAGCCAAGTAGGGACACACTACGAGCAGTACTTC
.,TRBJ2-7,TRBV5-5,.,CASLHRDGYEQYF,TGTGCCAGCTTACACAGGGATGGGTACGAGCAGTACTTC
.,TRBJ2-7,TRBV7-9,.,CASSTGVDYEQYF,TGTGCCAGCAGCACGGGGGTGGACTACGAGCAGTACTTC
.,TRBJ2-7,TRBV7-9,.,CASSLGQSSYEQYF,TGTGCCAGCAGCTTGGGACAAAGCTCCTACGAGCAGTACTTC
.,TRBJ1-1,TRBV6-1,.,CASSEVADLRDTEAFF,TGTGCCAGCAGTGAGGTGGCAGATCTTCGGGACACTGAAGCTTTCTTT
.,TRBJ2-7,TRBV5-4,.,CASSSTTVSYEQYF,TGTGCCAGCAGCAGTACTACCGTCTCCTACGAGCAGTACTTC
once,TRBJ1-2,TRBV30,TRBD1,CASSIDRGLDYGYTF,TGTGCCTCGTCGATTGACAGGGGGCTGGACTATGGCTACACCTTC
.,TRBJ1-4,TRBV5-3,TRBD1,CARRLGTGDKRNEKLFF,TGTGCCAGAAGGTTGGGGACAGGGGACAAACGTAATGAAAAACTGTTTTTT
.,TRBJ1-1,TRBV5-4,.,CASRTHLVNTEAFF,TGTGCCAGCCGAACACACCTTGTGAACACTGAAGCTTTCTTT
.,TRBJ2-2,TRBV9,.,CASTHLAANTGELFF,TGTGCCAGCACCCATTTAGCGGCGAACACCGGGGAGCTGTTTTTT
.,TRBJ1-1,TRBV5-1,TRBD1,CASSPSPRDRGVNTEAFF,TGCGCCAGCAGCCCATCACCCCGCGACAGGGGCGTGAACACTGAAGCTTTCTTT
.,TRBJ1-2,TRBV4-1,TRBD1,CASSLRQGAQGYTF,TGCGCCAGCAGCCTCCGGCAGGGGGCACAAGGCTACACCTTC
.,TRBJ1-2,TRBV19,TRBD1,CASSLGRDRGSGYTF,TGTGCCAGTAGTCTAGGCCGGGACAGAGGCTCTGGCTACACCTTC
.,TRBJ2-3,TRBV27,TRBD2,CASSWSGSWDTQYF,TGTGCCAGCAGTTGGAGCGGGAGTTGGGATACGCAGTATTTT
.,TRBJ2-5,TRBV5-1,.,CATTSGQIQETQYF,TGCGCCACCACCTCGGGACAAATCCAAGAGACCCAGTACTTC
.,TRBJ2-7,TRBV11-2,TRBD2,CASSLKNREGHYEQYF,TGTGCCAGCAGCTTGAAGAATAGGGAGGGCCACTACGAGCAGTACTTC
.,TRBJ2-7,TRBV25-1,TRBD2,CASSGRLAGDHEQYF,TGTGCCAGCAGTGGGCGACTAGCGGGAGACCACGAGCAGTACTTC
once,TRBJ2-7,TRBV30,.,CALAEAYEQYF,TGTGCCCTCGCAGAAGCCTACGAGCAGTACTTC
.,TRBJ2-3,TRBV9,.,CASSAVRSDTQYF,TGTGCCAGCAGCGCAGTTCGATCAGATACGCAGTATTTT
once,TRBJ1-1,TRBV4-2,.,CASSQDRPGRATEAFF,TGTGCCAGCAGCCAAGATAGGCCGGGAAGGGCCACTGAAGCTTTCTTT
.,TRBJ2-7,TRBV28,.,CASSVDSPPYEQYF,TGTGCCAGCAGTGTCGACAGTCCACCCTACGAGCAGTACTTC
.,TRBJ1-5,TRBV10-3,.,CAISESGVQPQHF,TGTGCCATCAGTGAGTCGGGAGTTCAGCCCCAGCATTTT
once,TRBJ2-1,TRBV27,.,CASSQAGLNYNEQFF,TGTGCCAGCAGCCAGGCTGGACTAAACTACAATGAGCAGTTCTTC
once,TRBJ1-2,TRBV28,.,CASSFGAYGYTF,TGTGCCAGCAGTTTTGGGGCCTATGGCTACACCTTC
.,TRBJ1-3,TRBV5-1,.,CASRPDIGNTIYF,TGCGCCAGCAGGCCGGACATCGGAAACACCATATATTTT
.,TRBJ2-7,TRBV10-3,.,CAISADDEQYF,TGTGCCATCAGTGCAGATGACGAGCAGTACTTC
.,TRBJ2-5,TRBV11-3,.,CASSLGGPQETQYF,TGTGCCAGCAGCTTGGGGGGACCTCAAGAGACCCAGTACTTC
.,TRBJ1-1,TRBV7-8,.,CASSHSASGTGGTEAFF,TGTGCCAGCAGCCATTCCGCGTCGGGCACCGGAGGCACTGAAGCTTTCTTT
.,TRBJ1-1,TRBV5-1,TRBD1,CASSFEGQGLSEAFF,TGCGCCAGCAGCTTCGAGGGACAGGGCCTGAGTGAAGCTTTCTTT
.,TRBJ2-5,TRBV18,TRBD1,CASSPPGQGGETQYF,TGTGCCAGCTCACCTCCGGGACAGGGAGGAGAGACCCAGTACTTC
.,TRBJ1-3,TRBV4-2,.,CASSQDRRQGRNTIYF,TGTGCCAGCAGCCAAGATAGAAGGCAGGGGAGAAACACCATATATTTT
.,TRBJ2-7,TRBV6-1,.,CASSEGGQNYEQYF,TGTGCCAGCAGTGAAGGGGGGCAGAACTACGAGCAGTACTTC
.,TRBJ1-2,TRBV6-6,TRBD1,CASSRQGGYTF,TGTGCCAGCAGCCGACAGGGAGGCTACACCTTC
.,TRBJ2-2,TRBV5-6,.,CASSFLSYGGELFF,TGTGCCAGCAGCTTCCTGTCCTATGGCGGGGAGCTGTTTTTT
.,TRBJ2-7,TRBV15,TRBD1,CATSSNSGGVYEQYF,TGTGCCACCAGCAGTAATTCAGGGGGAGTCTACGAGCAGTACTTC
.,TRBJ2-5,TRBV30,TRBD1,CAWSVGQGAEETQYF,TGTGCCTGGAGTGTCGGACAGGGGGCGGAAGAGACCCAGTACTTC
once,TRBJ1-5,TRBV7-2,TRBD1,CASSSTGDQPQHF,TGTGCCAGCAGCTCGACAGGGGATCAGCCCCAGCATTTT
once,TRBJ2-5,TRBV5-4,TRBD1,CASSGTEQETQYF,TGTGCCAGCAGCGGGACAGAGCAAGAGACCCAGTACTTC
.,TRBJ2-5,TRBV7-9,.,CAAGRGDSRPDF,TGTGCCGCCGGGCGGGGAGACAGCCGACCGGACTTC
medium-sized,TRBJ1-3,TRBV6-4,.,CASSDVRATEAGNTIYF,TGTGCCAGCAGTGACGTCCGGGCAACGGAGGCAGGAAACACCATATATTTT
.,TRBJ1-1,TRBV10-3,.,CAISARDTEAFF,TGTGCCATCAGTGCTCGGGATACTGAAGCTTTCTTT
.,TRBJ2-3,TRBV6-1,.,CASSDDRGADTQYF,TGTGCCAGCAGTGACGACAGAGGCGCAGATACGCAGTATTTT
once,TRBJ1-2,TRBV7-2,.,CASSLDSGYTF,TGTGCCAGCAGCCTGGACAGCGGCTACACCTTC